This T cell receptor beta chain was obtained from a study of blood T cell repertoires in COVID-19. Overall study: Sources were T cells, B-cell-depleted T cells, or PBMCs; the material itself was cDNA or gDNA.

Participants' reported clinical history set cohort assignment. Some clones are missing from TCRdb's copy, which holds only in-frame ones; the method was immunoSEQ multiplex PCR. Of roughly 400,000 clones in the sample, around nine tenths were seen once. The CDR3 is 18 amino acids. The germline V gene has CDR1 SGHKS and CDR2 YYEKEE (reference sequence). V trimming: 4 bases; J trimming: 3 bases; junction bases outside the gene matches: 11. This chain links TRBV5-5 with TRBJ2-6; 9 bases map to TRBD1. The sequencing input was PBMCs or T cells enriched from blood (not recorded which). This sequence was found in a woman aged 50 to 65 who had recovered from COVID-19. The CDR3 loop is CASSPEGQGLLGANVLTF. In DNA form, the CDR3 reads TGTGCCAGCAGCCCGGAGGGACAGGGTCTTCTTGGGGCCAACGTCCTGACTTTC.